This TCR beta chain was recorded in a study of shared clonotypes between healthy human individuals. The V segment lost 1 base and the J segment 8 bases; nucleotides outside the gene matches: 7. CDR3 size: 15 residues. Germline CDR1 is LNHNV and CDR2 is YYDKDF (reference sequence). Template for every sorted-subset replicate PCR totaled 200 to 250 ng DNA, roughly 30,000 T cell genomes. Profiled with immunoSEQ multiplex PCR; TCRdb holds only in-frame clones, not every one. The table records around 1.4 million clones, approximately 98.5% of them present only once. CD4+ cells underwent separation, giving CD45RA+ naive and CD45RA-negative memory subsets.

Material for sequencing was naive CD4+ T cells sorted from blood. Regarding subset: CD45RA+ positively selected. The chain joins TRBV15 to TRBJ2-1, with TRBD1 matching 8 bases. This sequence was found in a man under 40 in good health. CDR3 bases: TGTGCCACCAGCAGAGGACAGGGGTTAGGCTATGAGCAGTTCTTC. Amino acid sequence: CATSRGQGLGYEQFF.